The clone carrying this TCR beta chain has ten or more counts. The sample belongs to a study of T cells in Graves' hyperthyroidism and ophthalmopathy. The V and J ends lost 1 base and 5 bases respectively, with 9 bases between them. CDR1 LGHDT and CDR2 YNNKEL come from the germline V gene (reference sequence). The CDR3 has 14 amino acids. Using RNA transcripts as the source, TCR beta CDR3 regions were amplified. Carried out on the TCR CDR3, a first-round RT-PCR used the HTBI primer set. A single record per CDR3 protein comes from TCRdb applying MiXCR to the multiplex PCR reads. Counted here are about 740,000 distinct CDR3 sequences, 14% occurring once; the ten biggest clones make up approximately 10%.

This chain joins TRBV3-1 and TRBJ1-3; possibly TRBD1 for D (5 bases). The TCR sequence derives from a woman aged 18 to 35 with Graves' hyperthyroidism. What was sequenced was blood. In DNA form, the CDR3 reads TGTGCCAGCAGCCAAGGGCTGGGGCGAAACACCATATATTTT. Its protein product is CASSQGLGRNTIYF.